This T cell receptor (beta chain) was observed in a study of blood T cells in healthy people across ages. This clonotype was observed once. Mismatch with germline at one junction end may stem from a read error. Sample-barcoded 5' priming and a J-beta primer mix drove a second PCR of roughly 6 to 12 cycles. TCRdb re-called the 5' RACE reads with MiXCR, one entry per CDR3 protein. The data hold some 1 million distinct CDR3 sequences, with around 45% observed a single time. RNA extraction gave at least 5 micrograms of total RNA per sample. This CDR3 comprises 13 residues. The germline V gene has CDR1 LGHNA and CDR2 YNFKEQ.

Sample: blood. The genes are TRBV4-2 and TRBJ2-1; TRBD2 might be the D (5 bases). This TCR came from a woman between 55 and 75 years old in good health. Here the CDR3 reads CAGSQETKTSPFF. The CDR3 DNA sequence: TGTGCCGGCAGCCAAGAGACTAAGACGAGTCCGTTCTTC.